Sequencing of this TCR beta chain was carried out in a study of shared clonotypes between healthy human individuals. Study conclusions and caveats: The expectation was that sequencing depth would affect clonotype sharing among donors. Some clonotypes were shared by all four sorted-subset donors, while others were not shared. The non-shared ones had lower generation probabilities than the shared ones.

CDR1 and CDR2 from the germline V gene are SGDLS and YYNGEE. The V gene end was trimmed by 0 bases and the J gene end by 6 bases; junction bases not matched to a gene: 11. The CDR3 has 16 residues. On sorted subsets, replicate PCRs used about 200 ng DNA, or around 30,000 T cell genomes. Profiling relied on immunoSEQ multiplex PCR, and the TCRdb table lists in-frame clones only, not all of them. The sample holds 850,000 to 1,100,000 clones, approximately 80% seen once. A word on this clone: The antigen remains undetermined.

The V and J genes are TRBV9 and TRBJ2-7; 8 nucleotides line up with TRBD2. The sequenced material came from memory CD4+ T cells from PBMCs. Specified subset: CD45RA-negative fraction. The sequence was obtained from a man younger than 35 in good health. Some clones in this sample may be carry-over from other donors' samples. The CDR3 DNA reads as TGTGCCAGCAGCGTAGCGCCGGGAGGGCCCTCGGGCGAGCAGTACTTC. Amino acid sequence: CASSVAPGGPSGEQYF.